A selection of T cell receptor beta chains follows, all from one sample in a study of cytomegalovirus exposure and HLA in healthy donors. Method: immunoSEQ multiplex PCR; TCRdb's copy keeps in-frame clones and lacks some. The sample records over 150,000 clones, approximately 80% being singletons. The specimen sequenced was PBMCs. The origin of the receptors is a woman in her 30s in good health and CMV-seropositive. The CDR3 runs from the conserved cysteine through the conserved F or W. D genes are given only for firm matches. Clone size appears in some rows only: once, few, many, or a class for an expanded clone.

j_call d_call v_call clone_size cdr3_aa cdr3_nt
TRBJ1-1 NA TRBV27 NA CASSPRLRQNTEAFF TGTGCCAGCAGCCCCCGGCTCAGGCAGAACACTGAAGCTTTCTTT
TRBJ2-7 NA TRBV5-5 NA CASSILGRPPYEQYF TGTGCCAGCAGTATCCTGGGCCGACCACCCTACGAGCAGTACTTC
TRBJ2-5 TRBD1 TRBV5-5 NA CASSLEGTGSLETQYF TGTGCCAGCAGCTTGGAAGGGACAGGGTCGTTAGAGACCCAGTACTTC
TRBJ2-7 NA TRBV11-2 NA CASSSTVEGISYEQYF TGTGCCAGCAGCTCGACAGTCGAAGGCATCTCCTACGAGCAGTACTTC
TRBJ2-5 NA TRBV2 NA CASNRGRQETQYF TGTGCCAGCAATCGTGGCCGCCAAGAGACCCAGTACTTC
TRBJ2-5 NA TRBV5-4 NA CASSLRLLQETQYF TGTGCCAGCAGCTTACGACTGCTCCAAGAGACCCAGTACTTC
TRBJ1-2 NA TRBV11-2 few CASSPFRGRDGYGYTF TGTGCCAGCAGCCCCTTCCGCGGCAGGGATGGCTATGGCTACACCTTC
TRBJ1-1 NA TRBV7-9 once CASSLVPGGTEAFF TGTGCCAGCAGCTTAGTTCCGGGGGGCACTGAAGCTTTCTTT
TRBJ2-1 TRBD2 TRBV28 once CASSPSGGASYNEQFF TGTGCCAGCAGTCCTAGCGGGGGTGCTTCCTACAATGAGCAGTTCTTC
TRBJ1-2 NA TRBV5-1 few CASSLGDTLYGYTF TGCGCCAGCAGCTTAGGGGACACCCTCTATGGCTACACCTTC
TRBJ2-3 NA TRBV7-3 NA CASSPNLGGAGTDTQYF TGTGCCAGCAGCCCTAATCTTGGGGGGGCCGGCACAGATACGCAGTATTTT
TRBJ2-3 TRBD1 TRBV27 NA CASSFLQGGTDTQYF TGTGCCAGCAGTTTCCTACAGGGGGGCACAGATACGCAGTATTTT
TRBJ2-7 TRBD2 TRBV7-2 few CASSLGTSGGREQYF TGTGCCAGCAGCTTAGGGACTAGCGGGGGTCGTGAGCAGTACTTC
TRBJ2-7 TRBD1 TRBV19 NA CASSVPGQGSYEQYF TGTGCCAGTAGTGTTCCGGGACAGGGATCCTACGAGCAGTACTTC
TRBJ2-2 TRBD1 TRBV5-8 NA CASSSGTDDTGELFF TGTGCCAGCAGTTCCGGGACAGACGACACCGGGGAGCTGTTTTTT
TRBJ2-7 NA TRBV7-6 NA CASRQSLGYEQYF TGTGCCAGCCGACAGAGCCTAGGGTACGAGCAGTACTTC
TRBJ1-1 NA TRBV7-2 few CASSLEGGIVGAFF TGTGCCAGCAGCTTAGAGGGGGGGATAGTCGGAGCTTTCTTT
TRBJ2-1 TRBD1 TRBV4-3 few CASSRHPGQGAYEQFF TGCGCCAGCAGCCGCCATCCCGGACAGGGGGCCTATGAGCAGTTCTTC
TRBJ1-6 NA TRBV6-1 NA CASSELGQSAYSPLHF TGTGCCAGCAGTGAACTTGGACAGTCCGCCTATTCACCCCTCCACTTT
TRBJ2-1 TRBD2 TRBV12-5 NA CASGLVMASGGAGEQFF TGTGCTAGTGGTTTGGTAATGGCTAGCGGGGGGGCCGGTGAGCAGTTCTTC
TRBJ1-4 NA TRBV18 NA CASSPRVSTNEKLFF TGTGCCAGCTCTCCCAGGGTGTCGACTAATGAAAAACTGTTTTTT
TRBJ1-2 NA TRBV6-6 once CASTSREPDSNYGYTF TGTGCCAGCACTTCCCGAGAGCCGGACAGTAACTATGGCTACACCTTC
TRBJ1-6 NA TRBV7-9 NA CASSLERFNSPLHF TGTGCCAGCAGCTTAGAGCGCTTTAATTCACCCCTCCACTTT
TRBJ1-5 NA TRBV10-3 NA CAISESGSQPQHF TGTGCCATCAGTGAGTCGGGTAGCCAGCCCCAGCATTTT
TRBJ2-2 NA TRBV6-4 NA CASSETGNTGELFF TGTGCCAGCAGTGAGACAGGAAACACCGGGGAGCTGTTTTTT
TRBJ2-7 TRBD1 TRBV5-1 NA CASSVGQHSSYEQYF TGCGCCAGCAGCGTGGGACAGCACTCATCCTACGAGCAGTACTTC
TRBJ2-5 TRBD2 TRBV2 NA CASSAGVGETQYF TGTGCCAGCAGCGCGGGGGTGGGAGAGACCCAGTACTTC
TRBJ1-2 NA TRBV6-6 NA CASRPTDYGYTF TGTGCCAGCAGACCTACAGACTATGGCTACACCTTC
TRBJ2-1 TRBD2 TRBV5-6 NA CASSLAGWGGSSYNEQFF TGTGCCAGCAGCTTGGCCGGATGGGGGGGGAGCTCCTACAATGAGCAGTTCTTC
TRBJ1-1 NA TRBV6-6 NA CASRLSNTEAFF TGTGCCAGCAGGCTATCGAACACTGAAGCTTTCTTT
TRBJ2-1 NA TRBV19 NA CASFGDYNEQFF TGTGCCAGTTTCGGGGACTACAATGAGCAGTTCTTC
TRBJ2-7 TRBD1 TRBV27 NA CASKGTGFYEQYF TGTGCCAGCAAAGGGACAGGCTTCTACGAGCAGTACTTC
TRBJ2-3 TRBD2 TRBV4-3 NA CASSQGASGGYTDTQYF TGCGCCAGCAGCCAAGGAGCTAGCGGGGGTTACACAGATACGCAGTATTTT